This T cell receptor beta chain appears in the sequencing data of a study of Ad26.COV2.S vaccination and SARS-CoV-2 variants. Generated by immunoSEQ multiplex PCR, the TCRdb table keeps only in-frame clones and is missing some. The sample consists of some 480,000 clones, 70% to 90% of them appearing once. The CDR3 covers 15 residues. Trimming took 3 bases from V and 5 from J; bases not matched to a gene: 9. The V gene's germline CDR1 is SGHRS and CDR2 YFSETQ. Treatment in this sample: roughly 20 received Ad26.COV2.S at low or high dose, single or two shots; a few received placebo; per-sample allocation not given. Samples analyzed were those drawn on day 63 after the first vaccine or placebo injection.

The chain recombines TRBV5-1 with TRBJ2-3; 7 positions agree with TRBD2. Sequencing was performed on peripheral blood, taken in a trial of Ad26.COV2.S vaccine versus placebo. The clonotype comes from a person between 18 and 65 years old who received the Ad26.COV2.S COVID-19 vaccine or a placebo. The CDR3 nucleotides are TGCGCCAGCAGCTCCCCGGGGGGAAGAGGAGATACGCAGTATTTT. It codes for CASSSPGGRGDTQYF.